The entry that follows covers one TCR beta chain sequence. No antigen is known for it. The primer mix had 60 Vbeta and 13 Jbeta primers. TCRdb's table, derived via immunoSEQ multiplex PCR, lists solely in-frame clones and lacks some. The data show 210,000 or so clones, more than 60% seen once. The source of the sample is a study of cytomegalovirus exposure and HLA in healthy donors. Findings and limits, study-wide: The classifier reportedly diagnosed cytomegalovirus status with high sensitivity and specificity.

This CDR3 has 16 residues. Germline-derived CDR1 and CDR2 are MNHEY and SMNVEV (reference sequence). Trimming shortened V by 4 bases and J by 7 bases, and 20 bases separated the two germline ends. Sequencing was done on a sample of PBMCs. The source is a woman aged 55-69 years in good health and CMV-seropositive. The chain combines TRBV27 with TRBJ2-1; TRBD2 might be the D (6 bases). CDR3 in DNA: TGTGCCAGCAGTTCCCCCGGGGATCCCCGGGGGAATGAGCAGTTCTTC. Its protein is CASSSPGDPRGNEQFF.